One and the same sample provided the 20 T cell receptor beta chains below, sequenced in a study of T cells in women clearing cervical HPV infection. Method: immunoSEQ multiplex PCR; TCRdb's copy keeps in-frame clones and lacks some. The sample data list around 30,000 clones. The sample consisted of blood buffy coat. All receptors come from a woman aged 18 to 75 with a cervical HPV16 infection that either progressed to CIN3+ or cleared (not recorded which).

This CDR3 is CAISGRDEQYF. CDR3 bases read: TGTGCCATCAGTGGTAGGGACGAG. This chain connects TRBV10-3 to TRBJ2-7; D ambiguous. The DNA ends 3 residues before the CDR3 does, and the rest of the CDR3 is filled in from the germline J gene. The CDR3 extends over 11 amino acids. Germline V gives CDR1 ENHRY, CDR2 SYGVKD. V lost 4 bases and J lost 5, with 6 bases in between.

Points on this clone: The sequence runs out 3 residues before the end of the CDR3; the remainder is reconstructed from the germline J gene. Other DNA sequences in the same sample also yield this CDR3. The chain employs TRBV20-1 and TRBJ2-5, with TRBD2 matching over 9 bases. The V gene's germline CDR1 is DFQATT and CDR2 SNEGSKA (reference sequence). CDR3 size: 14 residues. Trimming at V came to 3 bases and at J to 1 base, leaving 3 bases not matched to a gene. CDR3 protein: CSARATSGQETQYF. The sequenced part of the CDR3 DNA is TGCAGTGCTAGGGCGACTAGCGGCCAAGAGACC.

The CDR3 reads CASNQVGGANYGYTF. The CDR3 DNA, read in part, is TGTGCCAGTAACCAGGTAGGGGGCGCAAACTATGGC. The chain has TRBV19 and TRBJ1-2; TRBD1 agrees at 7 bases. The read gets to within 3 residues of the CDR3 end, and the germline J gene fills in the rest. The junction had 10 bases not matched to a gene; V was cut back by 7 bases and J by 2 bases. CDR1 LNHDA and CDR2 SQIVND come from the germline V gene (reference sequence). The CDR3 loop spans 15 amino acids.

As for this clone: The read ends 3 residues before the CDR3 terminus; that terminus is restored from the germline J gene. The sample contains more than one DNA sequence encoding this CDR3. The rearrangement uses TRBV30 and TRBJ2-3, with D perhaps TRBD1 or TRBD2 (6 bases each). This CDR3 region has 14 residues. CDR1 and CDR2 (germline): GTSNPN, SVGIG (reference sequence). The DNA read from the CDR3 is TGTGCCTGGAGTGTAGGAGGGGGAAATCAGCCG. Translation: CAWSVGGGNQP. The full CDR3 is CAWSVGGGNQPQYF.

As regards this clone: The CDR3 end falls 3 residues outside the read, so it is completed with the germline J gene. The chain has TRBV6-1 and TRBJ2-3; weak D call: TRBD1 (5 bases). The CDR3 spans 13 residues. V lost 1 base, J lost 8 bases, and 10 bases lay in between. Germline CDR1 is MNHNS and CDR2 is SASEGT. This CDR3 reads CASSEGGLATQYF. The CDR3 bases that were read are TGTGCCAGCAGTGAAGGGGGCCTTGCTACG.

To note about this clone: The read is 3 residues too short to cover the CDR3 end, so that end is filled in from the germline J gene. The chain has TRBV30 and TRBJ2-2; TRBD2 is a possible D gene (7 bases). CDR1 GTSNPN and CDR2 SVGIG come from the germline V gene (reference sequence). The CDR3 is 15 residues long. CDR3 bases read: TGTGCCTGGAGGGGCTTGGGGGGGCGCGGTGAAAAG. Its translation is CAWRGLGGRGEK. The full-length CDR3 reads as CAWRGLGGRGEKLFF. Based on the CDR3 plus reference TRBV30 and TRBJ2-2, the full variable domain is SQTIHQWPATLVQPVGSPLSLECTVEGTSNPNLYWYRQAAGRGLQLLFYSVGIGQISSEVPQNLSASRPQDRQFILSSKKLLLSDSGFYLCAWRGLGGRGEKLFFGEGSRLTVL.

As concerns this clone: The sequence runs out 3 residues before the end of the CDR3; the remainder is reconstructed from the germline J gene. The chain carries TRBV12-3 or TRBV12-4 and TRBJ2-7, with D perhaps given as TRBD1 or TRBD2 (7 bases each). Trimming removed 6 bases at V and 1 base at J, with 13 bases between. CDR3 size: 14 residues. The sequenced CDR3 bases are TGTGCCAGCAGGAGACAGGGAGGGTCCTACGAG. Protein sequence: CASRRQGGSYE. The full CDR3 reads CASRRQGGSYEQYF.

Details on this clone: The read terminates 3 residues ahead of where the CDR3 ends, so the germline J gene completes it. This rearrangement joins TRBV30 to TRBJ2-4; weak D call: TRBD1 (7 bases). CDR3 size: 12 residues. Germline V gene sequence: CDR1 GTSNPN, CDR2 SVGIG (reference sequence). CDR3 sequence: CAWNGGGLGQYF. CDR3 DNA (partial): TGTGCCTGGAATGGAGGGGGCCTTGGT. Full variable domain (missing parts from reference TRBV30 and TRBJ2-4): SQTIHQWPATLVQPVGSPLSLECTVEGTSNPNLYWYRQAAGRGLQLLFYSVGIGQISSEVPQNLSASRPQDRQFILSSKKLLLSDSGFYLCAWNGGGLGQYFGAGTRLSVL.

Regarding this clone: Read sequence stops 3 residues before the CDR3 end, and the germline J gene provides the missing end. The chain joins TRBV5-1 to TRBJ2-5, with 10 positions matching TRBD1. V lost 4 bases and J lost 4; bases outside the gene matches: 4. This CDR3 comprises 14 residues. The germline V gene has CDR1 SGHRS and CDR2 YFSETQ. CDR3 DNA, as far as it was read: TGCGCCAGCAGCCCAAGACAGGGGGCAGAGACC. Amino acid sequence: CASSPRQGAET. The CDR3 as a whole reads CASSPRQGAETQYF. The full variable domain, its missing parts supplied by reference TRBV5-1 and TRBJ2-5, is KAGVTQTPRYLIKTRGQQVTLSCSPISGHRSVSWYQQTPGQGLQFLFEYFSETQRNKGNFPGRFSGRQFSNSRSEMNVSTLELGDSALYLCASSPRQGAETQYFGPGTRLLVL.

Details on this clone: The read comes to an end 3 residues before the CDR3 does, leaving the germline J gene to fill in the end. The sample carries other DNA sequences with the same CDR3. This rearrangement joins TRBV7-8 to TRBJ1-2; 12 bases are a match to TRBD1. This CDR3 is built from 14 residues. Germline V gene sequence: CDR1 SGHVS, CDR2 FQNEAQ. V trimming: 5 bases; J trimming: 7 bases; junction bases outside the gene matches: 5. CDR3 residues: CASSAGTGGLGYTF. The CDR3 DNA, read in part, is TGTGCCAGCAGCGCAGGGACAGGGGGCCTTGGC.

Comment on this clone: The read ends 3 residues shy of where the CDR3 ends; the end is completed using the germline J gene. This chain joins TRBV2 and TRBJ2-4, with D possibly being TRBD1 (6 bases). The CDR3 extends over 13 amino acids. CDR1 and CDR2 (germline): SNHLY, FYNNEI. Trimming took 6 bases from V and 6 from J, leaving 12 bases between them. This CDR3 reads CASSQGMGNIQYF. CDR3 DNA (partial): TGTGCCAGCAGCCAGGGGATGGGAAACATT.

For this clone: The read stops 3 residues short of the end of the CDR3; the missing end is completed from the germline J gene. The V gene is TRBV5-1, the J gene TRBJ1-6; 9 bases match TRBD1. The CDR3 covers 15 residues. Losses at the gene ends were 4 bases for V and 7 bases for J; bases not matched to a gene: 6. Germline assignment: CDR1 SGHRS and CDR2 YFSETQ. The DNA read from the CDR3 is TGCGCCAGCAGCCCACAGGGGGCAGACAATTCACCC. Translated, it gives CASSPQGADNSP. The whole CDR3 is CASSPQGADNSPLHF.

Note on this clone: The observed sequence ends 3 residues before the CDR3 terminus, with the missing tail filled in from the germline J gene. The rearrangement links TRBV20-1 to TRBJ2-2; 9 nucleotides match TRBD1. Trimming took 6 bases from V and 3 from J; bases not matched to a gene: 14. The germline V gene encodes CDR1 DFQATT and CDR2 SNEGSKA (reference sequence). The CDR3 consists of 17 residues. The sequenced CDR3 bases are TGCAGTGCCCCGTGGTTCCGGGACAGGGAGGACACCGGGGAG. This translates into CSAPWFRDREDTGE. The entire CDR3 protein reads CSAPWFRDREDTGELFF.

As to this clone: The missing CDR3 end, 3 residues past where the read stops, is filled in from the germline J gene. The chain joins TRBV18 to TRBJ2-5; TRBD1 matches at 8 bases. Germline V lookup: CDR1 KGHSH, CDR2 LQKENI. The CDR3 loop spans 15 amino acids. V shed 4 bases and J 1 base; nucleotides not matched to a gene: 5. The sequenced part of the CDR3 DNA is TGTGCCAGCTCACGGGACAGGTCTGGCCAAGAGACC. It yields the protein CASSRDRSGQET. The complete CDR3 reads CASSRDRSGQETQYF. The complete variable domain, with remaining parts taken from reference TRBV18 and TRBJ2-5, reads NAGVMQNPRHLVRRRGQEARLRCSPMKGHSHVYWYRQLPEEGLKFMVYLQKENIIDESGMPKERFSAEFPKEGPSILRIQQVVRGDSAAYFCASSRDRSGQETQYFGPGTRLLVL.

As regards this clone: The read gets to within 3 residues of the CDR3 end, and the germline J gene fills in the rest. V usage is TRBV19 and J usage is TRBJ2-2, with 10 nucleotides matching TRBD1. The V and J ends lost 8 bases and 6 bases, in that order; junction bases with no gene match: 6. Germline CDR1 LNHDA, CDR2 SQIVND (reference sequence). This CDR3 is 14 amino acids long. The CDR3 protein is CASGKTGGPGELFF. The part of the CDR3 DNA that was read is TGTGCCAGTGGGAAGACAGGGGGCCCCGGGGAG.

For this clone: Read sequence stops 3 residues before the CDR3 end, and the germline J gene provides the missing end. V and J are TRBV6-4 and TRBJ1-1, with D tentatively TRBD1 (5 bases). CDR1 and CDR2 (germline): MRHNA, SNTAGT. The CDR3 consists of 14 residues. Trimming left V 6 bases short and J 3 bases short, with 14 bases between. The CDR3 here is CASSLQGSHTEAFF. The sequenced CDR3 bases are TGTGCCAGCAGCCTCCAGGGTAGCCACACTGAA.

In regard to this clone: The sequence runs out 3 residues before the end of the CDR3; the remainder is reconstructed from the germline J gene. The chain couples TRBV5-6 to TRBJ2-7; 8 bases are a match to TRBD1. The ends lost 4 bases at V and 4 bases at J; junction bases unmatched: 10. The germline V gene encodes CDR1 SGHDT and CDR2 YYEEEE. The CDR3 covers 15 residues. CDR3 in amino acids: CASSPRPGGIYEQYF. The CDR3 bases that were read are TGTGCCAGCAGCCCCAGGCCAGGGGGCATATACGAG.

The CDR3 is CASSLGTTPINEQFF. The DNA read from the CDR3 is TGCGCCAGCAGCTTAGGAACTACCCCGATTAATGAG. V usage is TRBV5-1 and J usage is TRBJ2-1; D call uncertain. The CDR3 end is not reached by the read, which stops 3 residues before it; the germline J gene fills it in. CDR3 length: 15 amino acids. Trimming took 2 bases from V and 7 from J, leaving 16 bases between them. Germline V gene lookup returns CDR1 SGHRS and CDR2 YFSETQ.

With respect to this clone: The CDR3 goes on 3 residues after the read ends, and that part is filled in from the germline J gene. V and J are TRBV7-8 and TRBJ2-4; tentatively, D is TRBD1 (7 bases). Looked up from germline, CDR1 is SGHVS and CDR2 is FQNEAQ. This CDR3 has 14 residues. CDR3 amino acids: CASSPARGQGGQYF. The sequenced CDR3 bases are TGTGCCAGCAGCCCAGCCCGGGGGCAGGGGGGT. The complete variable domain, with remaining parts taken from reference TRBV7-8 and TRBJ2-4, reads GAGVSQSPRYKVAKRGQDVALRCDPISGHVSLFWYQQALGQGPEFLTYFQNEAQLDKSGLPSDRFFAERPEGSVSTLKIQRTQQEDSAVYLCASSPARGQGGQYFGAGTRLSVL.

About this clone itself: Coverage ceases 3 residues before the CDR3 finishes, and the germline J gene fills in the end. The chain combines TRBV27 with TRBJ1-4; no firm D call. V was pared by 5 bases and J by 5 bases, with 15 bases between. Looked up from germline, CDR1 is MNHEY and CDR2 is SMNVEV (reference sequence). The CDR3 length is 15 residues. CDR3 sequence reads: CASSHRMTRNEKLFF. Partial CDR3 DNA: TGTGCCAGCAGTCACCGGATGACTAGAAATGAAAAA.